These 28 T cell receptor beta chains originate from one sample sequenced in a study of technical replicates of blood from several donors. Produced via immunoSEQ multiplex PCR; TCRdb's table is partial and in-frame only. The profile covers tens of thousands of clones, with around 94% appearing a single time and 0.2% to 0.3% taken by the ten largest. The sample comprised T cells isolated from PBMCs. All receptors derive from a human donor in good health.

The rearrangement links TRBV6-4 to TRBJ2-5; 8 bases map to TRBD2. CDR1 is MRHNA, CDR2 SNTAGT, per germline. V lost 4 bases and J lost 1; bases outside the gene matches: 5. This CDR3 has 15 amino acids. CDR3 sequence (DNA): TGTGCCAGCAGTGTTAAAGCGGGGGCCCAAGAGACCCAGTACTTC. Protein product: CASSVKAGAQETQYF.

J is TRBJ1-4 and V is TRBV28; D is perhaps TRBD1 (6 bases). From germline, CDR1 is MDHEN and CDR2 SYDVKM. V gave up 4 bases and J gave up 5 bases, with 11 bases separating them. This CDR3 spans 14 amino acids. The DNA of the CDR3 is TGTGCCAGCAGTTCAACGAGGGGGAATGAAAAACTGTTTTTT. This sequence encodes CASSSTRGNEKLFF.

This chain connects TRBV10-3 to TRBJ1-4, with 10 nucleotides matching TRBD1. V shed 3 bases and J 6 bases; nucleotides not matched to a gene: 4. CDR3 length equals 15 residues. Germline CDR1 reads ENHRY; CDR2 reads SYGVKD. The chain's CDR3 is CAISDPGTGDEKLFF. In DNA, the CDR3 is TGTGCCATCAGTGACCCCGGGACAGGGGATGAAAAACTGTTTTTT.

This chain uses TRBV11-2 with TRBJ2-7; 7 nucleotides agree with TRBD1. Per the germline V gene, CDR1 is SGHAT and CDR2 is FQNNGV. The CDR3 covers 13 residues. Losses at the gene ends were 5 bases for V and 2 bases for J; bases not matched to a gene: 3. The CDR3 loop is CASSPGTAYEQYF. The CDR3 DNA reads as TGTGCCAGCAGCCCAGGGACAGCCTACGAGCAGTACTTC. The variable domain in full, with the rest retrieved from reference TRBV11-2 and TRBJ2-7, is EAGVAQSPRYKIIEKRQSVAFWCNPISGHATLYWYQQILGQGPKLLIQFQNNGVVDDSQLPKDRFSAERLKGVDSTLKIQPAKLEDSAVYLCASSPGTAYEQYFGPGTRLTVT.

The chain couples TRBV5-1 to TRBJ2-7; weak D call: TRBD2 (6 bases). Germline loops: CDR1 SGHRS, CDR2 YFSETQ. Trimming removed 4 bases at V and 1 base at J, with 15 bases between. The CDR3 totals 15 residues. The chain's CDR3 is CASSLTGVGSYEQYF. The CDR3 bases are TGCGCCAGCAGCCTAACGGGGGTAGGGTCCTACGAGCAGTACTTC.

V usage is TRBV29-1 and J usage is TRBJ1-2; tentatively, D is TRBD1 (5 bases). The V end lost 4 bases, the J end lost 0 bases, and 15 bases lay between the germline ends. CDR3 length equals 15 residues. Germline CDR1 is SQVTM and CDR2 is ANQGSEA. The CDR3 loop reads CSVGGRETANYGYTF. The CDR3 region has the DNA TGCAGCGTTGGGGGGAGGGAAACAGCTAACTATGGCTACACCTTC.

This rearrangement joins TRBV15 to TRBJ1-3; D uncertain. The CDR3 has 13 residues. Looked up from germline, CDR1 is LNHNV and CDR2 is YYDKDF (reference sequence). Trimming cost V 0 bases and J 4 bases, with 4 bases left between them. In DNA form, the CDR3 reads TGTGCCACCAGCAGAGACAGGGGAAACACCATATATTTT. Amino acid sequence: CATSRDRGNTIYF.

The gene calls are TRBV6-5 and TRBJ1-2, with D tentatively TRBD1 (5 bases). The CDR3 is 15 residues long. From germline, CDR1 is MNHEY and CDR2 SVGAGI. V lost 1 base and J lost 8, with 17 bases in between. The CDR3 sequence is CASSYYLGGSGGYTF. In nucleotides, the CDR3 is TGTGCCAGCAGTTACTACCTCGGGGGAAGTGGGGGCTACACCTTC.

The V gene is TRBV7-9, the J gene TRBJ2-5, with 9 bases aligning to TRBD1. V was clipped by 5 bases and J by 4 bases; unmatched bases: 5. Germline V gene data show CDR1 as SEHNR and CDR2 as FQNEAQ (reference sequence). The CDR3 contains 14 residues. CDR3 sequence reads: CASSPGTGRETQYF. The CDR3 DNA reads TGTGCCAGCAGCCCCGGGACAGGGCGAGAGACCCAGTACTTC.

CDR3 DNA: TGTGCCAGCTCGACAGTGGATGTTAGTGGGGCTTTCTTT. Translated: CASSTVDVSGAFF. This chain links TRBV25-1 with TRBJ1-1; a possible D gene is TRBD1 (5 bases). Germline V gene data show CDR1 as MGHDK and CDR2 as SYGVNS. This CDR3 has 13 residues. Trimming took 8 bases from V and 11 from J, leaving 21 bases between them.

The CDR3 is CASARLAGVETQYF. In DNA form, the CDR3 reads TGTGCCAGCGCCCGACTAGCGGGGGTGGAGACCCAGTACTTC. The chain links TRBV6-1 to TRBJ2-5; TRBD2 aligns across 12 bases. The CDR3 has 14 amino acids. CDR1 and CDR2 from the germline V gene are MNHNS and SASEGT. Losses at the gene ends were 8 bases for V and 5 bases for J; bases not matched to a gene: 6.

The chain couples TRBV27 to TRBJ2-7, with a tentative D call TRBD1 (5 bases). The CDR3 is 14 amino acids. Trimming took 1 base from V and 7 from J, leaving 14 bases between them. CDR1 is MNHEY, CDR2 SMNVEV, per germline (reference sequence). The CDR3 bases are TGTGCCAGCAGTTTATGGGGCAGCTCACGGGAGCAGTACTTC. Translated, it gives CASSLWGSSREQYF.

The CDR3 region has the DNA TGTGCCAGCAGTGTGGGACAACGTAATGAAAAACTGTTTTTT. It is translated as CASSVGQRNEKLFF. The gene calls are TRBV2 and TRBJ1-4, with D maybe TRBD1 (6 bases). Germline-derived CDR1 and CDR2 are SNHLY and FYNNEI. There are 14 residues in the CDR3. Trimming stripped 4 bases from V and 4 bases from J, with 10 bases between. The full variable domain, in which reference TRBV2 and TRBJ1-4 provide the parts outside the CDR3, is EPEVTQTPSHQVTQMGQEVILRCVPISNHLYFYWYRQILGQKVEFLVSFYNNEISEKSEIFDDQFSVERPDGSNFTLKIRSTKLEDSAMYFCASSVGQRNEKLFFGSGTQLSVL.

The gene calls are TRBV28 and TRBJ2-5; TRBD1 matches 7 bases. The junction had 8 bases not matched to a gene; V was cut back by 5 bases and J by 5 bases. The CDR3 spans 14 residues. Germline V CDR1 and CDR2: MDHEN, SYDVKM. The CDR3 loop is CASSEQGTGETQYF. CDR3 coding DNA: TGTGCCAGCAGTGAACAGGGGACGGGGGAGACCCAGTACTTC.

In this sample, this clone turned up once. The chain combines TRBV2 with TRBJ1-2; perhaps TRBD1 as D (5 bases). CDR3 size: 10 residues. Germline-derived CDR1 and CDR2 are SNHLY and FYNNEI. V lost 9 bases, J lost 6 bases, and 8 bases lay in between. The CDR3 DNA follows: TGTGCCAGTCAGGGTAATGGCTACACCTTC. Translation: CASQGNGYTF.

The V and J genes are TRBV11-3 and TRBJ2-1; D gene unclear. Germline V gene lookup returns CDR1 SGHNT and CDR2 YENEEA. The V end lost 5 bases, the J end lost 4 bases, and 12 bases lay between the germline ends. The CDR3 has 14 residues. CDR3 nucleotides: TGTGCCAGCAGCCTCACCGACACTTACAATGAGCAGTTCTTC. Its protein is CASSLTDTYNEQFF.

V and J are TRBV20-1 and TRBJ2-7, with D tentatively TRBD2 (6 bases). Germline-derived CDR1 and CDR2 are DFQATT and SNEGSKA (reference sequence). The CDR3 sequence is 11 residues long. V gave up 4 bases and J gave up 3 bases, with 7 bases separating them. The CDR3 sequence: CSATGLYEQYF. The CDR3 DNA is TGCAGTGCTACGGGACTCTACGAGCAGTACTTC.

V gene TRBV15 combines with J gene TRBJ2-1, with a tentative D call TRBD1 (6 bases). The CDR3 runs to 16 residues. V was clipped by 0 bases and J by 4 bases, with 13 bases between them. Germline V lookup: CDR1 LNHNV, CDR2 YYDKDF (reference sequence). Written as DNA, the CDR3 is TGTGCCACCAGCAGAGAAAAACCGGGACAATACAATGAGCAGTTCTTC. Its translation: CATSREKPGQYNEQFF.

CDR3 residues: CASSGSGGREEAFF. Here the CDR3 DNA reads TGTGCCAGCAGTGGATCGGGGGGGCGCGAGGAAGCTTTCTTT. The chain recombines TRBV6-6 with TRBJ1-1, with D perhaps matching TRBD1 (6 bases). The V gene lost 5 bases and the J gene lost 8 bases, with 18 bases spanning the gap. CDR1 is MNHNY and CDR2 is SVGAGI in the germline V gene (reference sequence). This CDR3 is 14 amino acids long.

The chain couples TRBV7-9 to TRBJ1-2; no firm D call. V was trimmed by 5 bases and J by 4 bases, leaving 17 bases between them. CDR1 and CDR2 from the germline V gene are SEHNR and FQNEAQ (reference sequence). The CDR3 has 15 residues. CDR3 protein: CASSPTTGLGYGYTF. The CDR3 bases are TGTGCCAGCAGCCCGACGACGGGGTTGGGCTATGGCTACACCTTC.

The CDR3 DNA sequence: TGCAGCGGACAGACAGCCGGGGAGCTGTTTTTT. Translated: CSGQTAGELFF. The chain recombines TRBV29-1 with TRBJ2-2; possible D gene TRBD1, 5 bases. The CDR3 loop spans 11 amino acids. The germline gives CDR1 SQVTM, CDR2 ANQGSEA. V was cut by 7 bases and J by 6 bases, with 9 bases left in between.

The J gene is TRBJ1-2, the V gene TRBV7-9; D is possibly TRBD1 (6 bases). The CDR3 has 16 residues. V was cut by 5 bases and J by 2 bases, with 18 bases left in between. Germline lookup yields CDR1 SEHNR and CDR2 FQNEAQ (reference sequence). The CDR3 loop is CASSASRQANNYGYTF. The DNA for the CDR3 is TGTGCCAGCAGCGCCTCCCGACAGGCCAACAACTATGGCTACACCTTC.

V usage is TRBV2 and J usage is TRBJ2-7; D is unclear. CDR3 size: 16 residues. Trimming took off 2 bases at V and 3 bases at J, with 17 bases between the two ends. Germline CDR1 reads SNHLY; CDR2 reads FYNNEI. The CDR3 DNA follows: TGTGCCAGCAGTGAAACTAACCTCCCTGGTAGCTACGAGCAGTACTTC. As protein: CASSETNLPGSYEQYF.

This clone came up once. CDR3: CASSQSICPGNTEAFF. In DNA form, the CDR3 reads TGCGCCAGCAGTCAATCGATATGTCCGGGAAACACTGAAGCTTTCTTT. The chain joins TRBV23-1 to TRBJ1-1, with D hard to call. TRBV23-1 belongs to the ORF category, with a function that is uncertain. The CDR3 runs to 16 residues. V shed 0 bases and J shed 2 bases, with 13 bases lying between them.

This rearrangement joins TRBV5-4 to TRBJ2-1; 10 bases align to TRBD2. CDR1 SGHNT and CDR2 YYREEE come from the germline V gene (reference sequence). The CDR3 runs to 17 residues. V was pared by 4 bases and J by 8 bases, with 15 bases of the junction left unmatched. The CDR3 loop reads CASSPRASGSFMDEQFF. Written as DNA, the CDR3 is TGTGCCAGCAGCCCCAGGGCTAGCGGGAGCTTTATGGATGAGCAGTTCTTC.

This chain links TRBV4-1 with TRBJ1-5; maybe TRBD1 (5 bases). CDR1 MGHRA and CDR2 YSYEKL come from the germline V gene. The CDR3 contains 15 residues. The V and J ends lost 2 bases and 3 bases respectively, with 11 bases between them. The CDR3 loop reads CASSQQGGFNQPQHF. CDR3 DNA sequence: TGCGCCAGCAGCCAACAGGGAGGATTCAATCAGCCCCAGCATTTT.

V gene TRBV10-1 combines with J gene TRBJ2-7; TRBD1 agrees at 9 bases. The ends lost 2 bases at V and 2 bases at J; junction bases unmatched: 4. CDR1 is WNHNN and CDR2 is SYGVQD in the germline V gene (reference sequence). The CDR3 is 15 amino acids. The CDR3 is CASSEAGQGTYEQYF. In nucleotides, the CDR3 is TGCGCCAGCAGTGAGGCGGGACAGGGAACCTACGAGCAGTACTTC.

V usage is TRBV2 and J usage is TRBJ2-7; 13 nucleotides line up with TRBD2. The CDR3 is 17 residues long. Germline CDR1 SNHLY, CDR2 FYNNEI. V shed 6 bases and J 9 bases; nucleotides not matched to a gene: 17. The CDR3 sequence is CASRLGTSGRASAGQYF. The CDR3 DNA sequence: TGTGCCAGCAGGCTTGGTACTAGCGGGAGGGCCTCTGCGGGGCAGTACTTC. Supplemented by reference TRBV2 and TRBJ2-7, the full variable domain reads EPEVTQTPSHQVTQMGQEVILRCVPISNHLYFYWYRQILGQKVEFLVSFYNNEISEKSEIFDDQFSVERPDGSNFTLKIRSTKLEDSAMYFCASRLGTSGRASAGQYFGPGTRLTVT.